This is a list of T cell receptor beta chains from one sample in a study of CD8 T cells in Susac syndrome. From the immunoSEQ multiplex PCR reads, TCRdb called clonotypes with MiXCR, one entry per CDR3 protein. The sample has about 210,000 distinct CDR3 sequences, approximately 94% seen once. The sequenced sample was CD4+ T cells from PBMCs. The receptors were gathered from a human donor with Susac syndrome. The conserved cysteine and the conserved F or W are not part of the CDR3 here.

J | V | CDR3
TRBJ1-2 | TRBV6-2/TRBV6-3 | ASSSGQGNYGYT
TRBJ2-7 | TRBV12-3/TRBV12-4 | ASSGPPRIDEQY
TRBJ1-1 | TRBV20-1 | SARDRPGGLAF
TRBJ1-2 | TRBV29-1 | SVDSGRPGGYT
TRBJ1-2 | TRBV6-4 | ASSPRLGQAFYGYT
TRBJ1-5 | TRBV5-4 | ASSSGGGGQPQH
TRBJ1-2 | TRBV29-1 | SVGRTGAYGYT
TRBJ2-5 | TRBV27 | ASSTGEETQY
TRBJ2-3 | TRBV19 | ASSTATYGYSTDTQY
TRBJ2-3 | TRBV6-2/TRBV6-3 | ATLRDRGGTDTQY
TRBJ2-7 | TRBV28 | ASSFLLGVNPSYEQY
TRBJ2-1 | TRBV5-5 | ASSPEVAGFNEQF
TRBJ1-1 | TRBV7-9 | ASTRARNTEAF
TRBJ2-1 | TRBV6-6 | ASGRTGNEQF
TRBJ2-1 | TRBV20-1 | SVIVAGVSYNEQF
TRBJ2-2 | TRBV3-1 | ASSQRPQANTGELF
TRBJ1-6 | TRBV6-5 | ASSYQQSSRHSPLH
TRBJ1-1 | TRBV12-3/TRBV12-4 | ASSDYWGGHTEAF
TRBJ1-5 | TRBV20-1 | SARGGQGRGDQPQH
TRBJ1-1 | TRBV29-1 | SVVQDTEAF
TRBJ1-2 | TRBV20-1 | SASATLGQGPYGYT
TRBJ2-3 | TRBV20-1 | SARGRRGATDTQY
TRBJ2-6 | TRBV2 | ATVEAGANVLT
TRBJ2-5 | TRBV20-1 | SASQLQETQY
TRBJ2-7 | TRBV29-1 | SVQGQGPYEQY
TRBJ2-3 | TRBV29-1 | SVEENRGVAADTQY
TRBJ1-2 | TRBV5-1 | ASSLGQSSYGYT
TRBJ1-5 | TRBV7-2 | ASSLNPAQGNQPQH
TRBJ2-7 | TRBV11-2 | ASSLKGWDDYEQY
TRBJ1-4 | TRBV12-3/TRBV12-4 | ASSFSDATNEKLF
TRBJ1-5 | TRBV6-2/TRBV6-3 | ASSIPPDQPQH
TRBJ1-1 | TRBV5-4 | ASSPTGRFTEAF
TRBJ1-1 | TRBV4-2 | ASANSWPAPAGSRNTEAF
TRBJ1-6 | TRBV7-6 | ASSSGAAGNSPLH
TRBJ1-2 | TRBV25-1 | ASSDPTRNYGYT
TRBJ2-2 | TRBV4-3 | ASSHVTGELF
TRBJ2-7 | TRBV4-2 | ASSQDNGIEYYEQY
TRBJ2-6 | TRBV7-9 | ASSLRAPTAGANVLT
TRBJ2-1 | TRBV29-1 | SVLGFEQF
TRBJ1-6 | TRBV9 | ASSVGGDNSPLH
TRBJ2-3 | TRBV14 | ASSQVPRDTQY
TRBJ2-5 | TRBV4-1 | ASSQDLQSSQETQY
TRBJ1-5 | TRBV19 | ASSISKDMGQPQH
TRBJ2-2 | TRBV20-1 | SASELAGSGELF
TRBJ1-4 | TRBV14 | ASSQSRGFEKLF
TRBJ2-2 | TRBV30 | AWSSSGGPNTGELF
TRBJ2-1 | TRBV19 | ATLGQGSINEQF
TRBJ1-1 | TRBV9 | ASSPRVGTANTEAF
TRBJ1-2 | TRBV12-3/TRBV12-4 | ASSLAGLSYT